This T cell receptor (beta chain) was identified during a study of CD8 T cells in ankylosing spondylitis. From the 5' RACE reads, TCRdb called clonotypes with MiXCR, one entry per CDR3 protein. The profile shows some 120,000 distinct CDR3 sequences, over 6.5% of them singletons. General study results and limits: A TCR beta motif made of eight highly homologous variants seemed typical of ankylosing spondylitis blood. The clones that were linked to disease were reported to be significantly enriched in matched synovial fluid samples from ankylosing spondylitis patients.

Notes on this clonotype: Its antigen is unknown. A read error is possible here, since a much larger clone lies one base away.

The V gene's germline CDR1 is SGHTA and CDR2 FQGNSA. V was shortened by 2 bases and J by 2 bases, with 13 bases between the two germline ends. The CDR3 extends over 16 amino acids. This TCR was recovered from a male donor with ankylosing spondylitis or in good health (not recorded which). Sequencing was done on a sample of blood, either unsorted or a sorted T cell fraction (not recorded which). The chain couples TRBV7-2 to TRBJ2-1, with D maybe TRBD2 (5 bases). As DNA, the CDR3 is TGTGCCAGCAGCTTAAGCAGTAGCGTCACCTACAATGAGCAGTTCTTC. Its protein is CASSLSSSVTYNEQFF.